Sequencing of this T cell receptor (beta chain) was carried out in a study of OX40 agonist ivuxolimab in advanced cancers. For the study at large: An anti-OX40 (CD134) antibody with agonistic activity, ivuxolimab, was administered to patients.

The CDR3 is 14 residues long. Looked up from germline, CDR1 is MDHEN and CDR2 is SYDVKM. Using immunoSEQ multiplex PCR, the repertoire was profiled, and TCRdb retains in-frame clones only, with some absent. The data show about 13,000 clones, with 67% seen just once and about 27% held by the top ten. Comments on this clone: Mismatch with germline at one junction end may stem from a read error.

The V and J genes are TRBV28 and TRBJ1-5; D perhaps matches TRBD1 (5 bases). The receptor was isolated from an adult with an advanced solid tumor such as melanoma, head and neck, liver or kidney cancer. This sample comprised CD4+ or CD8+ T cells sorted from blood, obtained in a trial of the OX40 agonist ivuxolimab. The CDR3 DNA follows: TGTGCCAGCACCGACAGTTATAGCAATCGGCCCCAGCATTTT. It encodes CASTDSYSNRPQHF. The whole variable domain, filled in from reference TRBV28 and TRBJ1-5, reads DVKVTQSSRYLVKRTGEKVFLECVQDMDHENMFWYRQDPGLGLRLIYFSYDVKMKEKGDIPEGYSVSREKKERFSLILESASTNQTSMYLCASTDSYSNRPQHFGDGTRLSIL.